This paragraph covers one T cell receptor (beta chain) sequence. Its antigen is not known. This record belongs to a study of cytomegalovirus exposure and HLA in healthy donors. Background on the study: There were 350 to 400 genotyped donors. Of these, 81% fell in the genetic ancestry cluster associated with self-reported Caucasian donors.

Study conclusions and caveats: TCR beta V- and J-gene trimming was later associated with a missense DCLRE1C variant.

PCR used 60 Vbeta primers and 13 Jbeta primers. Here immunoSEQ multiplex PCR was the method, and the copy in TCRdb shows in-frame clones only, minus some. Here the sample spans approximately 150,000 clones, about four fifths being singletons. CDR1 is SNHLY and CDR2 is FYNNEI in the germline V gene. V was pared by 6 bases and J by 6 bases, with 12 bases of the junction left unmatched. This CDR3 is built from 15 residues. The chain is built from TRBV2 and TRBJ2-7; 9 nucleotides line up with TRBD1. The TCR comes from a girl aged 10 to 17 in good health and CMV-seropositive. Specimen: PBMCs. The CDR3 DNA sequence: TGTGCCAGCAGAGGGACCGGGGACAGGGTAGCCGAGCAGTACTTC. Protein: CASRGTGDRVAEQYF.